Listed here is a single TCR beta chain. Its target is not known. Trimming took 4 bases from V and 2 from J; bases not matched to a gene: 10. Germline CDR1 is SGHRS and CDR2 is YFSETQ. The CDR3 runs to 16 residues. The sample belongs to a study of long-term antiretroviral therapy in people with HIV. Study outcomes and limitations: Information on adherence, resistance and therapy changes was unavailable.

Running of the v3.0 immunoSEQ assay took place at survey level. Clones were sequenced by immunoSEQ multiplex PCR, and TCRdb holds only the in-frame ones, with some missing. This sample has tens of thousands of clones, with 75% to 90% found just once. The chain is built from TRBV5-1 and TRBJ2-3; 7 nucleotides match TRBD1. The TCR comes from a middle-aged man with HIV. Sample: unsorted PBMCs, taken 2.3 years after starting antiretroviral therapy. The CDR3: CASSQNPGQSTDTQYF. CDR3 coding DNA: TGCGCCAGCAGCCAGAACCCGGGACAGTCCACAGATACGCAGTATTTT. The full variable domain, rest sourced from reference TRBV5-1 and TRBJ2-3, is KAGVTQTPRYLIKTRGQQVTLSCSPISGHRSVSWYQQTPGQGLQFLFEYFSETQRNKGNFPGRFSGRQFSNSRSEMNVSTLELGDSALYLCASSQNPGQSTDTQYFGPGTRLTVL.